One sample yielded the 11 T cell receptor beta chains listed below, sequenced in a study of blood T cell repertoires in COVID-19. Libraries were prepared by immunoSEQ multiplex PCR; TCRdb keeps only in-frame clonotypes and omits some of them. The table has around 100,000 clones, around four fifths seen once. Sequences were obtained from peripheral blood. All receptors derive from a woman between 65 and 79 years old with acute or convalescent COVID-19.

The CDR3 sequence: CASRIQGWVSPLHF. In nucleotides, the CDR3 is TGTGCCAGCAGAATACAGGGCTGGGTCTCACCCCTCCACTTT. The chain employs TRBV7-2 and TRBJ1-6; tentatively, D is TRBD1 (6 bases). The CDR3 runs 14 residues. Germline CDR1 is SGHTA and CDR2 is FQGNSA. V lost 6 bases, J lost 10 bases, and 16 bases lay in between. The whole variable domain, remainder taken from reference TRBV7-2 and TRBJ1-6, is GAGVSQSPSNKVTEKGKDVELRCDPISGHTALYWYRQSLGQGLEFLIYFQGNSAPDKSGLPSDRFSAERTGGSVSTLTIQRTQQEDSAVYLCASRIQGWVSPLHFGNGTRLTVT.

The chain has TRBV9 and TRBJ2-4, with D possibly being TRBD1 (6 bases). The germline V gene encodes CDR1 SGDLS and CDR2 YYNGEE. V lost 4 bases and J 6 bases, leaving 20 bases between the germline ends. This CDR3 region has 16 residues. CDR3 in DNA: TGTGCCAGCAGCCCACAGGGCCTTACCTTGGGAAACATTCAGTACTTC. Residues: CASSPQGLTLGNIQYF.

This chain links TRBV5-1 with TRBJ2-1; 8 nucleotides agree with TRBD2. Germline V gives CDR1 SGHRS, CDR2 YFSETQ. Germline trimming cut 4 bases from V and 6 bases from J; bases unmatched to any gene: 3. This CDR3 is built from 13 residues. The CDR3 is CASSPAGGNEQFF. CDR3 nucleotides: TGCGCCAGCAGCCCGGCGGGGGGCAATGAGCAGTTCTTC.

The genes are TRBV7-6 and TRBJ2-5; tentative D call: TRBD1 (6 bases). V gave up 2 bases and J gave up 4 bases, with 14 bases separating them. Germline V gene sequence: CDR1 SGHVS, CDR2 FNYEAQ. The CDR3 has 15 residues. The DNA of the CDR3 is TGTGCCAGCAGCTTAAGGAAGGGGGTTCGAGAGACCCAGTACTTC. It translates to CASSLRKGVRETQYF. Full variable domain (missing parts from reference TRBV7-6 and TRBJ2-5): GAGVSQSPRYKVTKRGQDVALRCDPISGHVSLYWYRQALGQGPEFLTYFNYEAQQDKSGLPNDRFSAERPEGSISTLTIQRTEQRDSAMYRCASSLRKGVRETQYFGPGTRLLVL.

A few counts support this clone. The chain uses TRBV6-5 and TRBJ1-5; tentative D call: TRBD1 (5 bases). The V and J ends lost 7 bases and 4 bases respectively, with 14 bases between them. In germline, CDR1 is MNHEY, CDR2 SVGAGI. The CDR3 sequence is 14 residues long. The CDR3 DNA sequence: TGTGCCAGCAATCTCGTCGGGGGAAATCAGCCCCAGCATTTT. Amino acids: CASNLVGGNQPQHF.

The J gene is TRBJ2-1, the V gene TRBV30; D is undetermined. The germline CDR1 and CDR2 sequences are GTSNPN and SVGIG (reference sequence). The CDR3 loop spans 14 amino acids. Trimming removed 7 bases at V and 3 bases at J, with 16 bases between. The CDR3 reads CALRDDKNYNEQFF. The CDR3 coding sequence is TGTGCCTTGAGAGATGACAAAAACTACAATGAGCAGTTCTTC.

The chain couples TRBV6-6 to TRBJ2-5; 10 bases agree with TRBD2. This CDR3 spans 15 amino acids. Germline-derived CDR1 and CDR2 are MNHNY and SVGAGI (reference sequence). Trimming cost V 2 bases and J 5 bases; bases outside gene matches: 5. The CDR3 loop reads CASSYLAGVGETQYF. DNA for the CDR3: TGTGCCAGCAGTTACCTAGCGGGGGTGGGTGAGACCCAGTACTTC.

This clone appeared a few times. Germline and junction disagree at one end, which may indicate a read error. The chain combines TRBV28 with TRBJ1-5; 10 bases map to TRBD1. CDR1 MDHEN and CDR2 SYDVKM come from the germline V gene. The CDR3 has 14 residues. The CDR3 nucleotides read TGTGCCAGCATTTTAGGACAGGGGGGTCAGCCCCAGCATTTT. Its translation: CASILGQGGQPQHF.

Here the CDR3 reads CASSQDRRVYTGQGMIFTEAFF. As DNA, the CDR3 is TGTGCCAGCAGCCAAGACCGCAGAGTTTATACGGGACAGGGGATGATATTCACTGAAGCTTTCTTT. J is TRBJ1-1 and V is TRBV3-1 (or the pseudogene TRBV3-2), with TRBD1 matching over 10 bases. CDR1 is LGHDT and CDR2 is YNNKEL in the germline V gene (reference sequence). There are 22 residues in the CDR3. The V and J ends lost 0 bases and 4 bases, in that order; junction bases with no gene match: 23.

The J gene is TRBJ2-1, the V gene TRBV11-2; weak D call: TRBD2 (6 bases). CDR1 and CDR2 from the germline V gene are SGHAT and FQNNGV. V was clipped by 0 bases and J by 0 bases, with 12 bases between them. This CDR3 spans 17 amino acids. Written as DNA, the CDR3 is TGTGCCAGCAGCTTAGATAGGGCGGGGACCTCCTACAATGAGCAGTTCTTC. Encoded protein: CASSLDRAGTSYNEQFF.

V and J are TRBV29-1 and TRBJ2-2; 11 nucleotides line up with TRBD2. The CDR3 spans 15 residues. Per the germline V gene, CDR1 is SQVTM and CDR2 is ANQGSEA. The J segment lost 7 bases and the V segment lost 7 bases, leaving 11 bases of the junction unmatched. The chain's CDR3 is CSATRSGGGVGELFF. CDR3 DNA sequence: TGCAGCGCTACCCGTAGCGGGGGGGGAGTCGGGGAGCTGTTTTTT.